These T cell receptor beta chains were read from a single sample in a study of blood T cell repertoires in COVID-19. Profiled with immunoSEQ multiplex PCR; TCRdb holds only in-frame clones, not every one. The table shows under 150,000 clones, with approximately 85% occurring only once. The specimen sequenced was peripheral blood. The receptors shown here come from a woman aged 60 to 75 with COVID-19, enrolled during active disease. Each CDR3 is given with its conserved first and last residue. The order of the fields is D gene, V gene, clone size, J gene, CDR3 DNA, CDR3 protein. The D gene is left open where the match is weak. Size values are once, few and many counts, or a class for expanded clones, and some rows have none.

>TRBD1|TRBV28|.|TRBJ2-1
TGTGCCAGCACCGCAGGGGGCTCCTACAATGAGCAGTTCTTC
CASTAGGSYNEQFF
>TRBD2|TRBV5-6|.|TRBJ2-7
TGTGCCAGCAGGACGGGGGGTGCGGCCTACGAGCAGTACTTC
CASRTGGAAYEQYF
>.|TRBV12-5|once|TRBJ2-5
TGTGCTAGTGGCTCAGGGGAGCAAGAGACCCAGTACTTC
CASGSGEQETQYF
>TRBD1|TRBV7-2|.|TRBJ2-7
TGTGCCAGCAGCTCGGACAGGGGGAGCCACGAGCAGTACTTC
CASSSDRGSHEQYF
>.|TRBV3-1/TRBV3-2|.|TRBJ2-3
TGTGCCAGCAGCCAGGGAATAGCGAGGGCAGATACGCAGTATTTT
CASSQGIARADTQYF
>.|TRBV19|.|TRBJ2-2
TGTGCCAGTAGTACAATGAGGAACACCGGGGAGCTGTTTTTT
CASSTMRNTGELFF
>.|TRBV7-3|.|TRBJ2-3
TGTGCCAGCAGCTTAACAGGGGGGGCAGACACAGATACGCAGTATTTT
CASSLTGGADTDTQYF
>.|TRBV19|.|TRBJ2-5
TGTGCCAGTAGTAACAGTAAGGCTCAAGAGACCCAGTACTTC
CASSNSKAQETQYF
>TRBD2|TRBV5-8|.|TRBJ2-7
TGTGCCAGCAGACACCGAGGGACTAGCGGCTACGAGCAGTACTTC
CASRHRGTSGYEQYF
>TRBD1|TRBV6-5|.|TRBJ2-3
TGTGCCAGCAGACCCGGGACAGGGTCTGGAGATACGCAGTATTTT
CASRPGTGSGDTQYF
>.|TRBV19|.|TRBJ1-5
TGTGCCAGTAGTGGGCCAGCCCCTTCAGCCCAGCATTTT
CASSGPAPSAQHF
>TRBD2|TRBV30|once|TRBJ2-1
TGTGCCTGGAGTGTCGGGGGGGCTTTAGACAATGAGCAGTTCTTC
CAWSVGGALDNEQFF
>.|TRBV3-1/TRBV3-2|.|TRBJ1-3
TGTGCCAGCAGCCAAGATCTGGCGGGGTCTGGAAACACCATATATTTT
CASSQDLAGSGNTIYF
>TRBD2|TRBV6-2/TRBV6-3|.|TRBJ2-3
TGTGCCAGCAGTTATAGCGAGCGGGGGGGCACAGATACGCAGTATTTT
CASSYSERGGTDTQYF
>TRBD1|TRBV27|.|TRBJ1-6
TGTGCCAGCAGTCAGGGGGCGGGTAATTCACCCCTCCACTTT
CASSQGAGNSPLHF
>TRBD1|TRBV6-5|.|TRBJ1-2
TGTGCCAGCAGAGACAGGGGACAATACTATGGCTACACCTTC
CASRDRGQYYGYTF
>.|TRBV27|.|TRBJ1-1
TGTGCCAGCAACCACCCCCCGCGGGACACTGAAGCTTTCTTT
CASNHPPRDTEAFF
>TRBD1|TRBV28|once|TRBJ2-7
TGTGCCATCGAATCCGGGACAGGTGGGTCCTACGAGCAGTACTTC
CAIESGTGGSYEQYF
>TRBD2|TRBV29-1|.|TRBJ2-3
TGCAGCGTCGACCCCTCGGCTAGCGGGGGGGCCGCGCAGTATTTT
CSVDPSASGGAAQYF
>.|TRBV2|few|TRBJ2-2
TGTGCCAGCGGAATAGACAGCACCGGGGAGCTGTTTTTT
CASGIDSTGELFF
>TRBD1|TRBV11-2|.|TRBJ2-7
TGTGCCAGCAGTGGGGGATGGACAGGCGAGCAGTACTTC
CASSGGWTGEQYF
>TRBD1|TRBV7-3|once|TRBJ2-2
TGTGCCAGCAGCCGACAGGGGCTGAACACCGGGGAGCTGTTTTTT
CASSRQGLNTGELFF
>TRBD1|TRBV11-2|once|TRBJ1-4
TGTGCCAGCAGCTCCGGGACAGGGGTAGCAAATGAAAAACTGTTTTTT
CASSSGTGVANEKLFF
>.|TRBV6-5|.|TRBJ1-6
TGTGCCAGCAGTTTGGGGAGAAATTATAATTCACCCCTCCACTTT
CASSLGRNYNSPLHF
>.|TRBV7-2|.|TRBJ1-4
TGTGCCAGCAGCTTAAAGGGAGTGAAGACGGTCCCTAATGAAAAACTGTTTTTT
CASSLKGVKTVPNEKLFF
>.|TRBV19|once|TRBJ2-5
TGTGCCAGTAGTCCGCAGGGGTACGAGACCCAGTACTTC
CASSPQGYETQYF
>.|TRBV6-5|.|TRBJ1-5
TGTGCAACACGGGCTGCCGCTGGGGGCCAGCCCCAGCATTTT
CATRAAAGGQPQHF
>.|TRBV10-2|.|TRBJ2-7
TGCGCCAGCGGCGGCAGGGTATCCTACGAGCAGTACTTC
CASGGRVSYEQYF
>.|TRBV20-1|.|TRBJ2-1
TGCAGTCAGTATTACAATGAGCAGTTCTTC
CSQYYNEQFF
>TRBD1|TRBV18|.|TRBJ2-2
TGTGCCAGCTCACAGGACAGGGAGAACACCGGGGAGCTGTTTTTT
CASSQDRENTGELFF
>TRBD2|TRBV3-1/TRBV3-2|.|TRBJ2-2
TGTGCCAGCACCTCAGGGACTAGCGTCGGGGCCGGGGAGCTGTTTTTT
CASTSGTSVGAGELFF
>.|TRBV15|.|TRBJ1-6
TGTGCCACCAGCAGAGCGAGAGGGACACCCCTCCACTTT
CATSRARGTPLHF
>TRBD1|TRBV11-1|.|TRBJ1-1
TGTGCCAGCAGCCACGGGACAGGGATTGAGCACACTGAAGCTTTCTTT
CASSHGTGIEHTEAFF
>.|TRBV4-1|.|TRBJ2-3
TGCGCCAGCAGCCAAGGGCTCAGGGGAGATACGCAGTATTTT
CASSQGLRGDTQYF
>TRBD2|TRBV7-8|.|TRBJ2-3
TGTGCCAGCAGCTACGGGGCTTGGGCTAGCGGGACCGGGGATACGCAGTATTTT
CASSYGAWASGTGDTQYF
>TRBD1|TRBV6-5|.|TRBJ1-1
TGTGCCAGCAGCCGAAGCAGGGGGACGAACACTGAAGCTTTCTTT
CASSRSRGTNTEAFF
>TRBD1|TRBV14|.|TRBJ2-1
TGTGCCAGCAGCCTCCGGGACAGGGATGAGCAGTTCTTC
CASSLRDRDEQFF
>TRBD2|TRBV24-1|.|TRBJ2-1
TGTGCCACCAGTGACCCAAGGCTAGCGGGGGGGATGGTCTACAATGAGCAGTTCTTC
CATSDPRLAGGMVYNEQFF
>.|TRBV20-1|.|TRBJ1-2
TGCAGTGCTAGAGGGGGGCGCAGCTACACCTTC
CSARGGRSYTF
>TRBD1|TRBV12-3/TRBV12-4|.|TRBJ1-2
TGTGCCAGCAACCCAGGGGGCTATGGCTACACCTTC
CASNPGGYGYTF
>.|TRBV30|.|TRBJ2-3
TGTGCCTGGAGTGTACTTACTACCTCTAGCACAGATACGCAGTATTTT
CAWSVLTTSSTDTQYF
>.|TRBV6-6|.|TRBJ2-2
TGTGCCAGCAGTTTCCGACAGGACGGAGCCGGGGAGCTGTTTTTT
CASSFRQDGAGELFF
>.|TRBV3-1/TRBV3-2|.|TRBJ1-5
TGTGCCAGCAGCCTCGAAGGGGCGGGACAGCCCCAGCATTTT
CASSLEGAGQPQHF
>.|TRBV24-1|.|TRBJ2-5
TGTGCCACCAGTGATCCAACTAGGCCCCAAGAGACCCAGTACTTC
CATSDPTRPQETQYF
>TRBD1|TRBV15|.|TRBJ2-2
TGTGCCACCAGCAGCGGACCCGGGACAGCGATCACCGGGGAGCTGTTTTTT
CATSSGPGTAITGELFF
>.|TRBV2|once|TRBJ1-2
TGTGCCAGCAGTATAGGGACGGGGGGTTATGGCTACACCTTC
CASSIGTGGYGYTF
>TRBD2|TRBV7-2|.|TRBJ2-7
TGTGCCAGCAGCCGGAGCGGGGGAGGCCTCTCCTACGAGCAGTACTTC
CASSRSGGGLSYEQYF
>TRBD1|TRBV11-1|once|TRBJ1-2
TGTGCCAGCAGCTACCCTACAGGGGGCGGCTACACCTTC
CASSYPTGGGYTF
>TRBD1|TRBV15|.|TRBJ1-1
TGTGCCACCAGCAGAGGGGGGGACAGTCGGGCTGAAGCTTTCTTT
CATSRGGDSRAEAFF
>TRBD1|TRBV3-1/TRBV3-2|.|TRBJ2-1
TGTGCCAGCAGCCAAGACGACAGGGGGCTGTACAATGAGCAGTTCTTC
CASSQDDRGLYNEQFF
>.|TRBV7-2|.|TRBJ2-1
TGTGCCAGCAGCAGAGGTGCGGGACAGTTAGGGAATGAGCAGTTCTTC
CASSRGAGQLGNEQFF
>.|TRBV5-1|.|TRBJ1-2
TGCGCCAGCAGCTTGGACCCCAAGGCGGGTGGCTACACCTTC
CASSLDPKAGGYTF
>.|TRBV9|.|TRBJ1-3
TGTGCCAGCAGCGTAGACCCATGGGCCGACTCTGGAAACACCATATATTTT
CASSVDPWADSGNTIYF
>TRBD1|TRBV6-5|.|TRBJ1-2
TGTGCCAGCAGAAAACAGGGGGCCCCCATTGGCTACACCTTC
CASRKQGAPIGYTF
>.|TRBV10-3|.|TRBJ2-7
TGTGCCATTGCGGGCCAGGGGGGCTCCTACGAGCAGTACTTC
CAIAGQGGSYEQYF
>.|TRBV15|.|TRBJ1-5
TGTGCCACCAGCAGAGATATGCGCCGGACAGCCACTTATAGCAATCAGCCCCAGCATTTT
CATSRDMRRTATYSNQPQHF
>TRBD2|TRBV27|.|TRBJ2-5
TGTGCCAGCAAAGAGCGGGGGGAAGAGACCCAGTACTTC
CASKERGEETQYF